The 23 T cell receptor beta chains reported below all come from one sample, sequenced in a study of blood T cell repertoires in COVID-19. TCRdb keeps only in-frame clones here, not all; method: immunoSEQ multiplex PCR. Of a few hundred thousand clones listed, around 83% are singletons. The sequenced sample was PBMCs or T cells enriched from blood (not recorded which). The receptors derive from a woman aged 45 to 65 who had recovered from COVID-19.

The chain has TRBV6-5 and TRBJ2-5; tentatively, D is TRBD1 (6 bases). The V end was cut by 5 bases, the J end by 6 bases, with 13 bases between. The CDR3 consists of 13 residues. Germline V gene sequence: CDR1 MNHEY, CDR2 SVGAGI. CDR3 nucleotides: TGTGCCAGCAGTACCCAGGGGTGGCAGACCCAGTACTTC. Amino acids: CASSTQGWQTQYF.

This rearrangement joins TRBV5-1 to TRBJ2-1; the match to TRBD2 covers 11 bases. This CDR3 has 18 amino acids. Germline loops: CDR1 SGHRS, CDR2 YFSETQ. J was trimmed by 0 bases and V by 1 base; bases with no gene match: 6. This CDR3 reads CASSLRVLAGDSYNEQFF. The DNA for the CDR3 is TGCGCCAGCAGCTTGAGGGTACTAGCGGGAGACTCCTACAATGAGCAGTTCTTC.

The CDR3 sequence: CASSPPGAVTYGYTF. The CDR3 DNA is TGTGCCAGCAGCCCCCCAGGGGCGGTGACTTATGGCTACACCTTC. The chain links TRBV5-4 to TRBJ1-2, with TRBD1 as a possible D gene (6 bases). The germline V gene has CDR1 SGHNT and CDR2 YYREEE (reference sequence). The V gene lost 4 bases and the J gene lost 5 bases, with 18 bases spanning the gap. CDR3 length equals 15 residues.

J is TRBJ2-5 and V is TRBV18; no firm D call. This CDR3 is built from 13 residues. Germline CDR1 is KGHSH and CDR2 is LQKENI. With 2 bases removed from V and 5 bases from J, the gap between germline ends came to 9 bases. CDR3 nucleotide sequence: TGTGCCAGCTCACCAATTGTCGGGGAGACCCAGTACTTC. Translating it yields CASSPIVGETQYF.

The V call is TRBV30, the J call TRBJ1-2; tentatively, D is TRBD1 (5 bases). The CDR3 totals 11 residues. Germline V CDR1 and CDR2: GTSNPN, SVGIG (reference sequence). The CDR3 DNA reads TGTTCGACGGAGCAGGGCCATGGCTACACCTTC. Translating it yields CSTEQGHGYTF. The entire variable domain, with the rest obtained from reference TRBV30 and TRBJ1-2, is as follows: SQTIHQWPATLVQPVGSPLSLECTVEGTSNPNLYWYRQAAGRGLQLLFYSVGIGQISSEVPQNLSASRPQDRQFILSSKKLLLSDSGFYLCSTEQGHGYTFGSGTRLTVV.

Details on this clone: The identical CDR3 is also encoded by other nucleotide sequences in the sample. The CDR3 coding sequence is TGCGCCAGCAGCTTTAACAGGGCGCTCTATGGCTACACCTTC. Its protein product is CASSFNRALYGYTF. V gene TRBV5-1 combines with J gene TRBJ1-2; tentative D call: TRBD1 (6 bases). The CDR3 sequence is 14 residues long. Trimming cost V 2 bases and J 4 bases, with 12 bases left between them. Germline CDR1 reads SGHRS; CDR2 reads YFSETQ.

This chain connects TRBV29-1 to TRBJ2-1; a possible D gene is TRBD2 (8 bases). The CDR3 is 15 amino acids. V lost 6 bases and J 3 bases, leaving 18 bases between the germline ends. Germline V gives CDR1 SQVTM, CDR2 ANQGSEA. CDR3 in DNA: TGCAGCGTCACGGGGGGGACAGCAGACTACAATGAGCAGTTCTTC. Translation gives CSVTGGTADYNEQFF.

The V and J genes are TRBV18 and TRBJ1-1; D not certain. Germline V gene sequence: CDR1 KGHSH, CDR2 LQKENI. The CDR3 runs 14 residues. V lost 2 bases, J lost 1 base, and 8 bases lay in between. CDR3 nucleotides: TGTGCCAGCTCACCAATTCCAGAGAACACTGAAGCTTTCTTT. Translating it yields CASSPIPENTEAFF.

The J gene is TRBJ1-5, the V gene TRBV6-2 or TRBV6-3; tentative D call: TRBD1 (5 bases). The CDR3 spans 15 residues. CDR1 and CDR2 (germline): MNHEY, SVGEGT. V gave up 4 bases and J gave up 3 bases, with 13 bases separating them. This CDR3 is CASSSGGGDNQPQHF. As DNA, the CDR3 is TGTGCCAGCAGTTCTGGGGGAGGAGACAATCAGCCCCAGCATTTT.

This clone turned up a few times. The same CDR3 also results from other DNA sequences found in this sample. CDR3: CASSLVGDTEAFF. The CDR3 region has the DNA TGTGCCAGCAGCTTGGTAGGGGACACTGAAGCTTTCTTT. This chain links TRBV11-3 with TRBJ1-1; D perhaps matches TRBD1 (5 bases). Trimming stripped 3 bases from V and 3 bases from J, with 8 bases between. The CDR3 length is 13 residues. Germline CDR1 is SGHNT and CDR2 is YENEEA.

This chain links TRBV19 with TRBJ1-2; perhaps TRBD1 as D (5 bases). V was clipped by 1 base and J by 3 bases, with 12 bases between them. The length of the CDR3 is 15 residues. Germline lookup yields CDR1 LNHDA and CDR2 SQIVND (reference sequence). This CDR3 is CASSIGSGIDYGYTF. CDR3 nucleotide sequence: TGTGCCAGTAGTATAGGATCAGGGATCGACTATGGCTACACCTTC. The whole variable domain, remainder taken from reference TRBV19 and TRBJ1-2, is DGGITQSPKYLFRKEGQNVTLSCEQNLNHDAMYWYRQDPGQGLRLIYYSQIVNDFQKGDIAEGYSVSREKKESFPLTVTSAQKNPTAFYLCASSIGSGIDYGYTFGSGTRLTVV.

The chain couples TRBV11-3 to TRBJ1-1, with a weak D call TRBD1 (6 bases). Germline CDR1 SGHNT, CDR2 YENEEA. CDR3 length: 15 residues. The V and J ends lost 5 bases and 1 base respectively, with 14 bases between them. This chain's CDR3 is CASSPHRVGNTEAFF. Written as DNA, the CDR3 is TGTGCCAGCAGCCCCCACAGGGTGGGGAACACTGAAGCTTTCTTT.

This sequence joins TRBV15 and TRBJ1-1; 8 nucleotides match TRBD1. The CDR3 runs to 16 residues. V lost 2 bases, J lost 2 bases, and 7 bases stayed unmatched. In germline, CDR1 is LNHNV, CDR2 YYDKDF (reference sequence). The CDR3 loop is CATSRKPGQVNTEAFF. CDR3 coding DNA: TGTGCCACCAGCAGAAAACCGGGACAGGTAAACACTGAAGCTTTCTTT.

The CDR3 region has the DNA TGCAGCGTGGAACAGGGTGTCGATGAGCAGTTCTTC. Translating it yields CSVEQGVDEQFF. The gene calls are TRBV29-1 and TRBJ2-1, with D possibly TRBD1 on 6 matching bases. V was shortened by 6 bases and J by 8 bases, with 14 bases between the two germline ends. The CDR3 loop spans 12 amino acids. Per the germline V gene, CDR1 is SQVTM and CDR2 is ANQGSEA.

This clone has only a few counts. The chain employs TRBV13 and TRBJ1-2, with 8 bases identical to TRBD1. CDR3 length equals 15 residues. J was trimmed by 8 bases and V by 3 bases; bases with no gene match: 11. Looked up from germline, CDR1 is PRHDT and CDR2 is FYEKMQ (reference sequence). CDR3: CASSFRGQGARGYTF. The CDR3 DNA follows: TGTGCCAGCAGCTTTCGAGGACAGGGTGCGCGGGGCTACACCTTC.

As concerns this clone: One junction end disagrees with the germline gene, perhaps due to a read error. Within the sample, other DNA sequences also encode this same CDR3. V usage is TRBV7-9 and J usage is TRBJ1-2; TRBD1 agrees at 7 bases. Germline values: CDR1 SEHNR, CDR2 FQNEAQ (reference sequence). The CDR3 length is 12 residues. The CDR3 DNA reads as TGCGCCAGCAGCTTAGGGACAGATGGCTACACCTTC. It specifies CASSLGTDGYTF.

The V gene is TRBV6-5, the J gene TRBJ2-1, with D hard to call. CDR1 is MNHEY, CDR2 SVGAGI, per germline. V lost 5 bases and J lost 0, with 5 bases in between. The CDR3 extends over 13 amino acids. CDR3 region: CASSSASYNEQFF. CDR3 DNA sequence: TGTGCCAGCAGTAGCGCCTCCTACAATGAGCAGTTCTTC.

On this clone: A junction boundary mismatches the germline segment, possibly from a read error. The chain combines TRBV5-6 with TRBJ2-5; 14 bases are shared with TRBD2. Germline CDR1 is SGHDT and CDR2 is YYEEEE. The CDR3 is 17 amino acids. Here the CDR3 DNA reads TGTGCCAGCAGCTTGGGACTAGCGGGAGGGCTCCAAGGGACCCAGTACTTC. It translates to CASSLGLAGGLQGTQYF.

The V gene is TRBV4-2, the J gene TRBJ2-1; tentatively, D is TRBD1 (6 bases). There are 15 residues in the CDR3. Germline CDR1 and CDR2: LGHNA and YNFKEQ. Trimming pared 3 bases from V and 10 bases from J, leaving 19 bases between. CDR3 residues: CASSHLSRPGEEQFF. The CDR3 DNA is TGTGCCAGCAGCCATTTAAGTCGACCAGGGGAAGAGCAGTTCTTC.

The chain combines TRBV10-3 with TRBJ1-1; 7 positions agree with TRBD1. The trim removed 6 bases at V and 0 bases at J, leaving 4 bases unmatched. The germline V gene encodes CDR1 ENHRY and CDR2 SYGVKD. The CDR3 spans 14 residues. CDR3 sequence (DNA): TGTGCCATCAGAACCGGGACAGTGAACACTGAAGCTTTCTTT. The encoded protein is CAIRTGTVNTEAFF.

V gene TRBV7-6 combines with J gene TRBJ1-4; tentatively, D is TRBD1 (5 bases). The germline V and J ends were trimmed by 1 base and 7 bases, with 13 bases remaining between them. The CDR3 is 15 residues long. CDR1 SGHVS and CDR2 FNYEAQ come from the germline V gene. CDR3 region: CASSLEGRVIEKLFF. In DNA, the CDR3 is TGTGCCAGCAGCTTAGAGGGCAGGGTGATTGAAAAACTGTTTTTT.

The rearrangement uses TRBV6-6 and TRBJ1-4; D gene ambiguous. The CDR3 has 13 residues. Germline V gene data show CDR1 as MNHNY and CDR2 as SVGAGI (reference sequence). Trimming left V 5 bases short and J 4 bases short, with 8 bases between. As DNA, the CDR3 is TGTGCCAGCAGTAGTGCCAGTAATGAAAAACTGTTTTTT. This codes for CASSSASNEKLFF.

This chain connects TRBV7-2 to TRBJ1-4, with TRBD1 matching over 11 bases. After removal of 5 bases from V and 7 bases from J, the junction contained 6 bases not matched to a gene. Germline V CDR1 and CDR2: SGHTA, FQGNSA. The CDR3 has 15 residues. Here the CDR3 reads CASSDAGTGGEKLFF. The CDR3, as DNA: TGTGCCAGCAGCGACGCCGGGACAGGGGGTGAAAAACTGTTTTTT.